This TCR beta chain is drawn from a study of cytomegalovirus exposure and HLA in healthy donors. The overall study: Early release data held some 80 million unique TCRs from HLA-typed donors. Broader study findings: Association of a missense DCLRE1C variant with TCR beta V- and J-gene trimming was reported in a later analysis. Information on immune exposure was restricted to one variable (CMV serostatus).

V was clipped by 5 bases and J by 8 bases; unmatched bases: 5. Germline V gene data show CDR1 as SGHNT and CDR2 as YENEEA. This CDR3 comprises 14 residues. A multiplex PCR was run with 60 Vbeta primers and 13 Jbeta primers. The repertoire was sequenced with immunoSEQ multiplex PCR; TCRdb's copy has only in-frame clones and lacks some. The sample shows roughly 150,000 clones, roughly 80% of them seen only once. Comments on this clone: Its antigen is as yet unknown.

This sequence joins TRBV11-3 and TRBJ2-1, with 11 bases that match TRBD2. The specimen was PBMCs. This clonotype was obtained from a male donor in good health and CMV-seropositive. The CDR3 coding sequence is TGTGCCAGCAGCCTAGCGGGAGGTCTCTATGAGCAGTTCTTC. This gives the protein CASSLAGGLYEQFF.